A single sample is the source of the 7 T cell receptor beta chains below, sequenced in a study of technical replicates of blood from several donors. TCRdb's copy holds only in-frame clones and misses some; the assay was immunoSEQ multiplex PCR. Among approximately 94,000 clones, 95% to 97% were seen once, and the ten largest hold about 0.34%. Sequencing was carried out using T cells isolated from PBMCs. Source of these receptors: a human donor in good health.

The V and J genes are TRBV28 and TRBJ1-4; TRBD1 aligns across 8 bases. The V gene end was trimmed by 5 bases and the J gene end by 8 bases; junction bases not matched to a gene: 10. Looked up from germline, CDR1 is MDHEN and CDR2 is SYDVKM. The CDR3 consists of 15 residues. The CDR3 sequence: CASSRGQGSYEKLFF. In DNA form, the CDR3 reads TGTGCCAGCAGTAGAGGACAGGGAAGTTACGAAAAACTGTTTTTT.

This rearrangement joins TRBV4-1 to TRBJ2-7, with 10 positions matching TRBD1. Germline V CDR1 and CDR2: MGHRA, YSYEKL. V was pared by 3 bases and J by 4 bases, with 3 bases of the junction left unmatched. The CDR3 spans 14 residues. CDR3 region: CASSHGQGVYEQYF. The CDR3, as DNA: TGCGCCAGCAGCCACGGACAGGGGGTGTACGAGCAGTACTTC.

The chain recombines TRBV19 with TRBJ2-3; a possible D gene is TRBD1 (5 bases). CDR1 is LNHDA and CDR2 is SQIVND in the germline V gene (reference sequence). The CDR3 runs 15 residues. Trimming pared 4 bases from V and 0 bases from J, leaving 11 bases between. CDR3 amino acids: CASSTVQVSTDTQYF. In nucleotides, the CDR3 is TGTGCCAGTAGTACAGTACAGGTTAGCACAGATACGCAGTATTTT.

This clone was picked up one time. The CDR3 nucleotides read TGTGCCAGCAGTTTGACAGGGGCTTCTAACTATGGCTACACCTTC. Translation: CASSLTGASNYGYTF. The chain combines TRBV28 with TRBJ1-2; 8 nucleotides line up with TRBD1. The length of the CDR3 is 15 residues. Per the germline V gene, CDR1 is MDHEN and CDR2 is SYDVKM. V lost 3 bases to trimming and J lost 0 bases; unmatched junction nucleotides: 3.

Written as DNA, the CDR3 is TGTGCCAGCAGCGTAGGCGATACTTATAGCAATCAGCCCCAGCATTTT. It translates to CASSVGDTYSNQPQHF. V is TRBV9 and J is TRBJ1-5; D not certain. The CDR3 consists of 16 residues. The V gene's germline CDR1 is SGDLS and CDR2 YYNGEE. Trimming shortened V by 0 bases and J by 0 bases, and 10 bases separated the two germline ends.

J is TRBJ1-1 and V is TRBV5-1, with 9 nucleotides matching TRBD1. The CDR3 consists of 17 residues. CDR1 and CDR2 (germline): SGHRS, YFSETQ. Germline trimming cut 4 bases from V and 4 bases from J; bases unmatched to any gene: 14. The CDR3 sequence: CASSQNGDRVIVTEAFF. The CDR3, as DNA: TGCGCCAGCAGCCAAAACGGGGACAGGGTGATAGTCACTGAAGCTTTCTTT.

This sequence joins TRBV15 and TRBJ2-1; 12 positions match TRBD2. The V gene's germline CDR1 is LNHNV and CDR2 YYDKDF (reference sequence). CDR3 length: 18 residues. After removal of 3 bases from V and 7 bases from J, the junction contained 13 bases not matched to a gene. CDR3 loop: CATSSPASGRARINEQFF. The CDR3, as DNA: TGTGCCACCAGCAGCCCAGCTAGCGGGAGGGCCCGAATTAATGAGCAGTTCTTC.